This T cell receptor (beta chain) was captured in a study of CD8 T cells in ankylosing spondylitis (dated by TCRdb to about 2017). About the full investigation: T cell receptor beta repertoires were profiled in healthy donors and ankylosing spondylitis patients so that disease-linked TCR variants could be found. In total, the full study cohort was made up of some 100 healthy donors and approximately 27 ankylosing spondylitis patients. Peripheral blood samples were taken, and synovial fluid was additionally collected from ankylosing spondylitis patients.

On the study overall, not on this receptor specifically: A TCR beta motif of several highly homologous amino acid variants appeared characteristic of blood from ankylosing spondylitis patients. The disease-linked clones showed a CD8+ phenotype and occurred at relatively low frequencies in peripheral blood. Some motif variants were previously reported in synovial fluid and blood of reactive arthritis patients, suggesting common disease-initiation mechanisms. According to the report, matched synovial fluid samples from ankylosing spondylitis patients were significantly enriched for the disease-linked clones.

CDR1 and CDR2 (DFQATT, SNEGSKA) derive from the germline V gene (reference sequence). Taken from cysteine to phenylalanine, the CDR3 has 13 residues. Here the CDR3 DNA is all that survives: 39 bases in frame from base 1. V sheds 5 bases and J sheds 2 bases, leaving 13 bases between their ends. A remark on this clonotype: Its antigen is not yet known. The input lacks base qualities; no much larger clone sits a single base away.

The instrument given in TCRdb is Illumina HiSeq 2500. Quantitative 5'-RACE with molecular barcodes was used to prepare TCR beta libraries. The authors processed their data as follows. To identify disease-linked TCR variants, a new computational method was used, one built on a probabilistic model of VDJ rearrangement. The raw public data were reprocessed by TCRdb itself: fastp quality trimming at Q25, MiXCR clonotype calling, in-frame beta chains only. For every CDR3 protein sequence, its rows merge into one entry that carries the most common genes and DNA. TCRdb's processing, not the study's, gives the V and J calls here. This sample has about 240,000 distinct CDR3 sequences in its table, and under 30% of those were observed once. Around 0.64% of the sample lies in the top ten.

The receptor was derived from a male donor with ankylosing spondylitis or in good health (not recorded which). The chain couples TRBV20-1 to TRBJ2-7, and TRBD1 may be the D gene, going by 6 matching bases. Sequencing was carried out using blood, either unsorted or a sorted T cell fraction (not recorded which). The CDR3 amino acid sequence is: CSAQDRLAYEQYF. The nucleotide sequence reads TGCAGTGCTCAAGACAGGCTAGCCTACGAGCAGTACTTC.